Sequencing of this T cell receptor beta chain was carried out in a study of cytomegalovirus exposure and HLA in healthy donors. The study's findings and limits: When the data were analyzed later, several of the most significant clusters appeared to be linked to common viral pathogens. The productive fraction for most TCR beta V segments was about 87% or about 30% in an earlier analysis.

A note on this clone: The antigen is undetermined.

Germline V gene data show CDR1 as MDHEN and CDR2 as SYDVKM. This CDR3 region has 14 residues. Trimming removed 5 bases at V and 7 bases at J, with 15 bases between. PCR primers comprised 60 Vbeta and 13 Jbeta primers. Original methodology: Tens of millions of unique TCR beta chains, roughly 11 million of them shared, were counted by a later analysis. Clones were sequenced by immunoSEQ multiplex PCR, and TCRdb holds only the in-frame ones, with some missing. V and J calls and clone size follow that table, whereas D and trimming were derived from the DNA. The sample has roughly 150,000 clones; 60% to 80% are singletons.

This TCR was sampled from a woman between 40 and 55 years old in good health and CMV-seronegative. Sequencing was done on a sample of PBMCs. This chain connects TRBV28 to TRBJ1-3; tentative D call: TRBD1 (5 bases). The CDR3 loop is CASSGLKEGNTIYF. In nucleotides, the CDR3 is TGTGCCAGCAGTGGGTTAAAGGAGGGGAACACCATATATTTT.